This TCR beta chain was obtained from a study of blood T cell repertoires in COVID-19. Study background: The cDNA or gDNA used as material had been derived from T cells, B-cell-depleted T cells, or PBMCs.

Data came from immunoSEQ multiplex PCR; TCRdb stores just in-frame clones and leaves some out. The sample lists more than 200,000 clones; roughly 84% were seen once. J lost 4 bases, V lost 4 bases, and 5 bases had no gene match. The germline V gene encodes CDR1 SGHNT and CDR2 YYREEE (reference sequence). This CDR3 is built from 14 residues. This clonotype was sampled from a man aged 55 to 70 with acute or convalescent COVID-19. The material sequenced was peripheral blood. The chain is built from TRBV5-4 and TRBJ2-7; 10 bases are shared with TRBD1. The CDR3: CASSHPGQGYEQYF. The DNA for the CDR3 is TGTGCCAGCAGCCATCCGGGACAGGGGTACGAGCAGTACTTC. Looking up the rest from reference TRBV5-4 and TRBJ2-7 gives the full variable domain: ETGVTQSPTHLIKTRGQQVTLRCSSQSGHNTVSWYQQALGQGPQFIFQYYREEENGRGNFPPRFSGLQFPNYSSELNVNALELDDSALYLCASSHPGQGYEQYFGPGTRLTVT.